What follows describes a single T cell receptor beta chain. The data stem from a study of blood T cell repertoires in COVID-19. Using immunoSEQ multiplex PCR, the repertoire was profiled, and TCRdb retains in-frame clones only, with some absent. The table shows some 180,000 clones, with around 79% occurring only once. The receptor comes from a woman aged 70-85 years in a cohort exposed to, infected with or recovered from COVID-19 (not recorded which). What was sequenced was PBMCs or T cells enriched from blood (not recorded which).

CDR3 in amino acids: CASRHWTSGMESEQFF. The CDR3 coding sequence is TGTGCCAGCAGACACTGGACTAGCGGGATGGAGAGTGAGCAGTTCTTC. The chain couples TRBV7-2 to TRBJ2-1; 12 nucleotides agree with TRBD2. Per the germline V gene, CDR1 is SGHTA and CDR2 is FQGNSA. The ends lost 6 bases at V and 9 bases at J; junction bases unmatched: 12. This CDR3 comprises 16 residues.